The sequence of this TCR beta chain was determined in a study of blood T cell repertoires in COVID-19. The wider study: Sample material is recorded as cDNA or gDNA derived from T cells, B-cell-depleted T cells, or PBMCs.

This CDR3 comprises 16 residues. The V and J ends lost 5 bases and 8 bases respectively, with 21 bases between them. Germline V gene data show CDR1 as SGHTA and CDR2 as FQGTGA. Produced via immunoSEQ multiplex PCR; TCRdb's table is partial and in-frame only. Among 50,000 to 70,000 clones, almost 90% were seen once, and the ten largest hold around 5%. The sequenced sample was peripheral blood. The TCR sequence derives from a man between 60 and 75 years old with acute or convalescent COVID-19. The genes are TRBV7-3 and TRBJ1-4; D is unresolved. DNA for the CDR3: TGTGCCAGCAGCCGAGCGTTGAGGGCGGGTGGCGAAAAACTGTTTTTT. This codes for CASSRALRAGGEKLFF.